Listed below are T cell receptor beta chains from one sample, sequenced in a study of T cells in Graves' hyperthyroidism and ophthalmopathy. TCRdb used MiXCR to reprocess the multiplex PCR reads, holding one entry per CDR3 protein. The table has approximately 410,000 distinct CDR3 sequences, approximately 15% seen once. The sequenced sample was blood. These receptors were obtained from a man younger than 35 with Graves' ophthalmopathy. Each CDR3 is given with its conserved first and last residue. D genes are given only for firm matches. Clone size, where shown, is once, few, many, or a class for clones that have expanded.

J gene: TRBJ2-7
V gene: TRBV20-1
D gene: TRBD2
clone size: .
CDR3 protein: CSAPRGLALSYEQYF
CDR3 DNA: TGCAGTGCGCCGAGGGGACTAGCTTTATCCTACGAGCAGTACTTC

J gene: TRBJ2-3
V gene: TRBV12-3/TRBV12-4
D gene: TRBD1
clone size: .
CDR3 protein: CASSSPGQAGTQYF
CDR3 DNA: TGTGCCAGCAGTTCCCCGGGACAGGCAGGTACGCAGTATTTT

J gene: TRBJ1-1
V gene: TRBV29-1
D gene: .
clone size: many
CDR3 protein: CSVELHEAFF
CDR3 DNA: TGCAGCGTTGAGTTACATGAAGCTTTCTTT

J gene: TRBJ2-3
V gene: TRBV4-1
D gene: TRBD2
clone size: .
CDR3 protein: CASSLKMSGGTRGTDTQYF
CDR3 DNA: TGCGCCAGCAGCCTGAAGATGAGCGGGGGGACCAGAGGCACAGATACGCAGTATTTT

J gene: TRBJ1-4
V gene: TRBV20-1
D gene: TRBD1
clone size: many
CDR3 protein: CSASVAGQGVATNEKLFF
CDR3 DNA: TGCAGTGCTAGCGTTGCGGGACAGGGGGTTGCAACTAATGAAAAACTGTTTTTT

J gene: TRBJ1-2
V gene: TRBV30
D gene: .
clone size: many
CDR3 protein: CASIGASNYGYTF
CDR3 DNA: TGTGCCTCGATTGGGGCTAGCAACTATGGCTACACCTTC

J gene: TRBJ2-5
V gene: TRBV15
D gene: TRBD1
clone size: few
CDR3 protein: CATSRDLGTGWPTQYF
CDR3 DNA: TGTGCCACCAGCAGAGATCTGGGGACAGGGTGGCCGACCCAGTACTTC

J gene: TRBJ2-7
V gene: TRBV7-9
D gene: TRBD1
clone size: many
CDR3 protein: CASSTGQDSYEQYF
CDR3 DNA: TGTGCCAGCAGCACGGGACAGGACTCCTACGAGCAGTACTTC

J gene: TRBJ2-3
V gene: TRBV10-2
D gene: .
clone size: .
CDR3 protein: CASSTAGADTQYF
CDR3 DNA: TGCGCCAGCAGTACGGCAGGGGCAGATACGCAGTATTTT

J gene: TRBJ2-7
V gene: TRBV2
D gene: .
clone size: many
CDR3 protein: CASMVAGAYEQYF
CDR3 DNA: TGTGCCAGCATGGTGGCAGGAGCCTACGAGCAGTACTTC

J gene: TRBJ2-3
V gene: TRBV5-4
D gene: TRBD2
clone size: many
CDR3 protein: CASSFLAGAGTDTQYF
CDR3 DNA: TGTGCCAGCAGCTTCCTAGCGGGCGCTGGCACAGATACGCAGTATTTT

J gene: TRBJ1-2
V gene: TRBV19
D gene: .
clone size: few
CDR3 protein: CATQREAHYGYTF
CDR3 DNA: TGTGCCACCCAGCGAGAGGCGCACTATGGCTACACCTTC

J gene: TRBJ2-3
V gene: TRBV4-1
D gene: .
clone size: many
CDR3 protein: CASSQILTVLFTDTQYF
CDR3 DNA: TGCGCCAGCAGCCAAATCTTGACAGTCCTTTTCACAGATACGCAGTATTTT

J gene: TRBJ2-5
V gene: TRBV5-1
D gene: .
clone size: .
CDR3 protein: CASSLRGRQETQYF
CDR3 DNA: TGCGCCAGCAGCTTAAGGGGCCGCCAAGAGACCCAGTACTTC

J gene: TRBJ2-3
V gene: TRBV7-2
D gene: .
clone size: many
CDR3 protein: CASRKRRMSTDTQYF
CDR3 DNA: TGTGCCAGCAGGAAACGGAGGATGAGCACAGATACGCAGTATTTT

J gene: TRBJ2-2
V gene: TRBV5-4
D gene: TRBD2
clone size: few
CDR3 protein: CASSLARSGGAGELFF
CDR3 DNA: TGTGCCAGCAGCTTGGCTCGTAGCGGGGGGGCCGGGGAGCTGTTTTTT

J gene: TRBJ1-1
V gene: TRBV10-1
D gene: .
clone size: few
CDR3 protein: CASSEPGWPTEAFF
CDR3 DNA: TGCGCCAGCAGTGAGCCGGGGTGGCCCACTGAAGCTTTCTTT

J gene: TRBJ1-6
V gene: TRBV18
D gene: .
clone size: few
CDR3 protein: CASSPTRGEGGSPLHF
CDR3 DNA: TGTGCCAGCTCACCTACACGCGGGGAAGGAGGTTCACCCCTCCACTTT

J gene: TRBJ1-2
V gene: TRBV5-1
D gene: TRBD1
clone size: many
CDR3 protein: CASEEGAGNYGYTF
CDR3 DNA: TGCGCCAGCGAGGAGGGGGCAGGAAACTATGGCTACACCTTC

J gene: TRBJ2-5
V gene: TRBV10-1
D gene: .
clone size: many
CDR3 protein: CASSESGGTQYF
CDR3 DNA: TGCGCCAGCAGTGAATCCGGTGGGACCCAGTACTTC

J gene: TRBJ1-1
V gene: TRBV13
D gene: .
clone size: many
CDR3 protein: CASSLRWQGSLDTEAFF
CDR3 DNA: TGTGCCAGCAGCTTACGATGGCAGGGTTCGTTGGACACTGAAGCTTTCTTT

J gene: TRBJ2-1
V gene: TRBV13
D gene: .
clone size: many
CDR3 protein: CASSLQVGEQFF
CDR3 DNA: TGTGCCAGCAGCTTACAGGTGGGCGAGCAGTTCTTC

J gene: TRBJ2-7
V gene: TRBV6-9
D gene: .
clone size: .
CDR3 protein: CASSYQPNSGGDYEQYF
CDR3 DNA: TGTGCCAGCAGTTACCAGCCCAATTCGGGCGGAGACTACGAGCAGTACTTC

J gene: TRBJ2-7
V gene: TRBV5-6
D gene: .
clone size: many
CDR3 protein: CASSKDRSSYEQYF
CDR3 DNA: TGTGCCAGCAGCAAGGACCGGAGCTCCTACGAGCAGTACTTC

J gene: TRBJ2-1
V gene: TRBV6-2/TRBV6-3
D gene: TRBD2
clone size: many
CDR3 protein: CASNSGRNSYNEQFF
CDR3 DNA: TGTGCCAGCAATAGCGGGAGGAACTCCTACAATGAGCAGTTCTTC

J gene: TRBJ2-2
V gene: TRBV5-1
D gene: .
clone size: many
CDR3 protein: CASSAPGSGELFF
CDR3 DNA: TGCGCCAGCAGCGCGCCAGGGTCCGGGGAGCTGTTTTTT

J gene: TRBJ1-5
V gene: TRBV29-1
D gene: TRBD1
clone size: few
CDR3 protein: CSVEDLNRGNQPQHF
CDR3 DNA: TGCAGCGTTGAAGATCTTAACAGGGGTAATCAGCCCCAGCATTTT

J gene: TRBJ2-7
V gene: TRBV7-9
D gene: .
clone size: many
CDR3 protein: CASSAPGTPYEQYF
CDR3 DNA: TGTGCCAGCAGCGCTCCCGGGACACCCTACGAGCAGTACTTC

J gene: TRBJ2-7
V gene: TRBV18
D gene: TRBD2
clone size: many
CDR3 protein: CASQLAGAAYEQYF
CDR3 DNA: TGTGCCAGCCAACTAGCGGGGGCAGCCTACGAGCAGTACTTC

J gene: TRBJ2-3
V gene: TRBV7-9
D gene: .
clone size: many
CDR3 protein: CASSLFNLRRGTDTQYF
CDR3 DNA: TGTGCCAGCAGCTTATTTAACCTCCGCCGCGGTACAGATACGCAGTATTTT

J gene: TRBJ2-2
V gene: TRBV10-1
D gene: TRBD2
clone size: .
CDR3 protein: CASRAGRETGELFF
CDR3 DNA: TGCGCCAGCAGGGCCGGGAGGGAGACCGGGGAGCTGTTTTTT

J gene: TRBJ1-1
V gene: TRBV5-1
D gene: .
clone size: many
CDR3 protein: CASSYTLQALGTEAFF
CDR3 DNA: TGCGCCAGCAGCTACACCCTACAGGCCTTGGGCACTGAAGCTTTCTTT

J gene: TRBJ2-5
V gene: TRBV28
D gene: .
clone size: many
CDR3 protein: CASSLLRGETETQYF
CDR3 DNA: TGTGCCAGCAGTTTACTACGGGGTGAAACAGAGACCCAGTACTTC

J gene: TRBJ1-2
V gene: TRBV11-2
D gene: TRBD1
clone size: many
CDR3 protein: CASSLVTGVGGYTF
CDR3 DNA: TGTGCCAGCAGCTTAGTCACAGGGGTAGGAGGCTACACCTTC

J gene: TRBJ2-5
V gene: TRBV7-2
D gene: .
clone size: many
CDR3 protein: CASSLLSAGPHQTQYF
CDR3 DNA: TGTGCCAGCAGCTTATTATCTGCGGGGCCCCACCAGACCCAGTACTTC

J gene: TRBJ1-1
V gene: TRBV18
D gene: TRBD1
clone size: many
CDR3 protein: CASSPGTGNGAFF
CDR3 DNA: TGTGCCAGCTCACCTGGGACAGGGAACGGAGCTTTCTTT

J gene: TRBJ2-3
V gene: TRBV7-9
D gene: TRBD2
clone size: once
CDR3 protein: CASSLGLAGMVTDTQYF
CDR3 DNA: TGTGCCAGCAGCTTAGGACTAGCGGGAATGGTAACAGATACGCAGTATTTT

J gene: TRBJ2-7
V gene: TRBV4-1
D gene: TRBD2
clone size: many
CDR3 protein: CASSHREGSYEQYF
CDR3 DNA: TGCGCCAGCAGCCACCGGGAGGGATCCTACGAGCAGTACTTC

J gene: TRBJ2-1
V gene: TRBV11-2
D gene: .
clone size: many
CDR3 protein: CASSRGVREQFF
CDR3 DNA: TGTGCCAGCAGCCGAGGGGTTCGAGAGCAGTTCTTC

J gene: TRBJ1-4
V gene: TRBV5-5
D gene: TRBD1
clone size: .
CDR3 protein: CASSPLGQSNEKLFF
CDR3 DNA: TGTGCCAGCAGCCCACTGGGACAGTCGAATGAAAAACTGTTTTTT

J gene: TRBJ2-7
V gene: TRBV12-5
D gene: .
clone size: .
CDR3 protein: CASGPSIYEQYF
CDR3 DNA: TGTGCTAGTGGGCCTTCTATCTACGAGCAGTACTTC

J gene: TRBJ2-7
V gene: TRBV7-9
D gene: .
clone size: many
CDR3 protein: CASSIAQGSPYEQYF
CDR3 DNA: TGTGCCAGCAGCATCGCACAGGGAAGTCCCTACGAGCAGTACTTC

J gene: TRBJ2-2
V gene: TRBV12-3/TRBV12-4
D gene: .
clone size: many
CDR3 protein: CASSNRVPGELFF
CDR3 DNA: TGTGCCAGCAGTAACAGGGTTCCCGGGGAGCTGTTTTTT

J gene: TRBJ2-1
V gene: TRBV10-3
D gene: .
clone size: .
CDR3 protein: CAISTSGLYNEQFF
CDR3 DNA: .